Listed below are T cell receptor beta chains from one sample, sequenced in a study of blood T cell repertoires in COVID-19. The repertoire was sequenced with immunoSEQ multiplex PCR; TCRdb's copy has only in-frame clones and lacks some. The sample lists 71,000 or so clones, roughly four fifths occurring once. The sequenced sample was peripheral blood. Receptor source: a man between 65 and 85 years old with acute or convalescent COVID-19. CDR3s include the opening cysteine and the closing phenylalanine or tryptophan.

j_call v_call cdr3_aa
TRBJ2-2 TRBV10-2 CASSESRDSPGELFF
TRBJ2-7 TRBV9 CASSVGLGSSGSPHAYEQYF
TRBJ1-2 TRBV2 CASRRQGGYGYTF
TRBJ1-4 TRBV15 CATSEQRQGLQLFF
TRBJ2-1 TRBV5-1 CASSLGRGYNEQFF
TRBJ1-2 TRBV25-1 CASSQGAYGYTF
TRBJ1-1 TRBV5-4 CASSLGGTRMNTEAFF
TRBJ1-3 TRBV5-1 CASRAQGSGNTIYF
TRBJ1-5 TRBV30 CAWGGQGNQPQHF
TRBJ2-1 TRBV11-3 CASSLQSSGNEQFF
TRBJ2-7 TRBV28 CASKNTGGQSYEQYF
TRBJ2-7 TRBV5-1 CASSALAGEGSEQYF
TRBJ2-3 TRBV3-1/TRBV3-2 CASSQGADTQYF
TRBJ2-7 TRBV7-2 CASSLATSSGGYSSYEQYF
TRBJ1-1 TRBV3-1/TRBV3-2 CASSPGGGENTEAFF
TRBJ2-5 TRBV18 CASSADREETQYF
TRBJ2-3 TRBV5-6 CASSFQVQGTDTQYF
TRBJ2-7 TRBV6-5 CASMQGSYEQYF
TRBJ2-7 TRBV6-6 CASSSHTGIYYEQYF
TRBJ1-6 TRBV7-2 CASIPKAGFNSPLHF
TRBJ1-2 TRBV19 CASSTNKIGYTF
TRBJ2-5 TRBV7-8 CASSLVRETQYF
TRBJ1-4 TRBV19 CASSKIGQGGEKLFF
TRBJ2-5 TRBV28 CASRTGTSEETQYF
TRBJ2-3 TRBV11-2 CASSPFGGYTSTDTQYF
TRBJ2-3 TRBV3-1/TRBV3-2 CASSQPGQGADTQYF
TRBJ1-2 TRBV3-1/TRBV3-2 CASSQAGQGALGYTF
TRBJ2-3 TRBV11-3 CASSPGQSFTDTQYF
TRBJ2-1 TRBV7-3 CASSPQLAGGNNEQFF
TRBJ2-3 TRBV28 CASSPESDTQYF
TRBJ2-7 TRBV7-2 CASSIAPLSQGGEQYF
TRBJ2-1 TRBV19 CASSIVGDRDYNEQFF
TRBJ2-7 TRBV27 CASSRKPGQGLSEQYF
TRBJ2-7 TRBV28 CASSSGQGIYEQYF
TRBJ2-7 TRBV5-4 CASSRGLGNSPEQYF
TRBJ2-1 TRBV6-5 CASNNRGGNEQFF
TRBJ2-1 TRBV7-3 CASSSAGLAGEQFF
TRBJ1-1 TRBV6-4 CASKKGQTNTEAFF
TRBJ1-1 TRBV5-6 CASTPRNARGTEAFF
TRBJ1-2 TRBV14 CASSQGGRTYGYTF
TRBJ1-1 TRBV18 CASSLEITGGTEAFF
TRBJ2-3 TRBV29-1 CSVVSTRTDTQYF
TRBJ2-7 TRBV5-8 CASTTRDRDEQYF
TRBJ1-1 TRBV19 CASSRGNMNTEAFF
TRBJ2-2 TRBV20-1 CSASYGLHTGELFF
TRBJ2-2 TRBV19 CASSIGLAEGSTGELFF
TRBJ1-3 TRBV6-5 CASRDSDSGNTIYF
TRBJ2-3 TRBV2 CASSDLATDTQYF
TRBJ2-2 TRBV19 CASSIRSFELTGELFF
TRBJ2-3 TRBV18 CASSPRSPGQATDTQYF
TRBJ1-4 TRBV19 CASSKGRHRGEKLFF
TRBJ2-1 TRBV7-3 CASSFPMSSSYNEQFF
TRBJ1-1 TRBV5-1 CASSAGTANTEAFF
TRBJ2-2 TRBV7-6 CASSLEAGLAGELFF